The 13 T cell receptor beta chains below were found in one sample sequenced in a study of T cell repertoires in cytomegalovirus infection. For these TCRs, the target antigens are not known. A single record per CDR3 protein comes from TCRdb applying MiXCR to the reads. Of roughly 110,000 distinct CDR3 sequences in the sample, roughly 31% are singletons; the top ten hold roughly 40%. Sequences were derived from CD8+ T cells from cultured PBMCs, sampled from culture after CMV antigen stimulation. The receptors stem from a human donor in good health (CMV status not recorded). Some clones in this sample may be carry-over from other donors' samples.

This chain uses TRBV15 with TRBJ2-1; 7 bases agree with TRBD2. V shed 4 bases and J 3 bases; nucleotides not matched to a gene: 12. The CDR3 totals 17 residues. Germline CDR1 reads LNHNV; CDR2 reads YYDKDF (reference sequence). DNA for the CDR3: TGTGCCACCAGCACCGAGGGCGGGCTAGCGGTCTACAATGAGCAGTTCTTC. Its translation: CATSTEGGLAVYNEQFF. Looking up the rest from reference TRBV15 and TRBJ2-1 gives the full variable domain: DAMVIQNPRYQVTQFGKPVTLSCSQTLNHNVMYWYQQKSSQAPKLLFHYYDKDFNNEADTPDNFQSRRPNTSFCFLDIRSPGLGDTAMYLCATSTEGGLAVYNEQFFGPGTRLTVL.

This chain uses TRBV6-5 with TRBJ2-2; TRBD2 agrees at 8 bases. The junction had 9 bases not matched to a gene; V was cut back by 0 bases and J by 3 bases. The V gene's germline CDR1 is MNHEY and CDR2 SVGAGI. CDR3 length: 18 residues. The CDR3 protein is CASSYSPYRREDTGELFF. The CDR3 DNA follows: TGTGCCAGCAGTTACTCCCCCTATCGGCGGGAGGACACCGGGGAGCTGTTTTTT.

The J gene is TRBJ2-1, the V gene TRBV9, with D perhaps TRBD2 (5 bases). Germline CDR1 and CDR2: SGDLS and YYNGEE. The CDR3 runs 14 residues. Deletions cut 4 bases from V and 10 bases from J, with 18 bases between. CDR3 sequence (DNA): TGTGCCAGCAGCCCCGCCGGGATTTCACGGGAGCAGTTCTTC. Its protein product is CASSPAGISREQFF.

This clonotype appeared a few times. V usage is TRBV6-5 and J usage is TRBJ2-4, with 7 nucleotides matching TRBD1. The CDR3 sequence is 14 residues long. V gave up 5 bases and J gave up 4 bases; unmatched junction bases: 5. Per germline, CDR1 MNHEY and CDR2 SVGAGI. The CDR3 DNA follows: TGTGCCAGCAGTACCGGGACAGAAAAAAACATTCAGTACTTC. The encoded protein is CASSTGTEKNIQYF.

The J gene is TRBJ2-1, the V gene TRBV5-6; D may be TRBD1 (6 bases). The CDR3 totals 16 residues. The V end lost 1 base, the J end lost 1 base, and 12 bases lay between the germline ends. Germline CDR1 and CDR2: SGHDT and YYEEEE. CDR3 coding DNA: TGTGCCAGCAGCTTGTGGGAGACAGGATCCTACAATGAGCAGTTCTTC. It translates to CASSLWETGSYNEQFF.

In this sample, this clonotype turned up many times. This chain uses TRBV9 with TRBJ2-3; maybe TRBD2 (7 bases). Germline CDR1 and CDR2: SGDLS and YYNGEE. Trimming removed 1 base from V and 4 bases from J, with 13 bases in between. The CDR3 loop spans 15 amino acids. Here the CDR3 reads CASSVQRGRADTQYF. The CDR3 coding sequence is TGTGCCAGCAGCGTACAGAGGGGGAGGGCAGATACGCAGTATTTT.

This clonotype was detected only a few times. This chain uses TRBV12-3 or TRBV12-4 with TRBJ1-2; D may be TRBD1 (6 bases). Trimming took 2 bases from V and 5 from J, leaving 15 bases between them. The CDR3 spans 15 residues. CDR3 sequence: CASSLIPRGGYGYTF. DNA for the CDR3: TGTGCCAGCAGTTTAATCCCCAGGGGTGGATATGGCTACACCTTC.

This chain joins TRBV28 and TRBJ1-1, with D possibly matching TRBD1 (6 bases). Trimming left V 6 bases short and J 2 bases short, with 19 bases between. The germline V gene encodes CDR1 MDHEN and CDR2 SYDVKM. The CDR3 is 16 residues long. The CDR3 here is CASSLTGFRDNTEAFF. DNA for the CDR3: TGTGCCAGCAGCTTAACAGGGTTCCGGGACAACACTGAAGCTTTCTTT.

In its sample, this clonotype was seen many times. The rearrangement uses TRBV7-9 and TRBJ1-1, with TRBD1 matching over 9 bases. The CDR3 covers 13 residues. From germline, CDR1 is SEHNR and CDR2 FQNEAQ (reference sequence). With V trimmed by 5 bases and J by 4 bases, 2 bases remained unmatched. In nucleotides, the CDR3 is TGTGCCAGCAGCGCGGGACAGGGCACTGAAGCTTTCTTT. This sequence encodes CASSAGQGTEAFF.

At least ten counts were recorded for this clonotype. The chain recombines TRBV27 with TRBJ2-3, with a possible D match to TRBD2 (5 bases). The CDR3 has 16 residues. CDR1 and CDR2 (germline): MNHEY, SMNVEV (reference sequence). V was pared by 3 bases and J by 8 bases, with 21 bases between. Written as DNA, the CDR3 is TGTGCCAGCAGTTTGGGCCTAGCTCGACCCTACTCTACGCAGTATTTT. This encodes CASSLGLARPYSTQYF.

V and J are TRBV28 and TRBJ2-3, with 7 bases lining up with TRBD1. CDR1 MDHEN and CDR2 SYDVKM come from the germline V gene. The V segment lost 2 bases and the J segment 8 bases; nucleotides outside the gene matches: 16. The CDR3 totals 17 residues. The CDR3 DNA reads TGTGCCAGCAGTTTACGGACCGGGACAGCCAGCACGGGTACGCAGTATTTT. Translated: CASSLRTGTASTGTQYF. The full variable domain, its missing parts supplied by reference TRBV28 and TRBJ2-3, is DVKVTQSSRYLVKRTGEKVFLECVQDMDHENMFWYRQDPGLGLRLIYFSYDVKMKEKGDIPEGYSVSREKKERFSLILESASTNQTSMYLCASSLRTGTASTGTQYFGPGTRLTVL.

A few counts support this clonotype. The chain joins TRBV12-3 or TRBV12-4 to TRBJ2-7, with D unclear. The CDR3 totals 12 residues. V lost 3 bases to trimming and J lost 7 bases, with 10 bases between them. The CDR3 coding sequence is TGTGCCAGCAGTTTCGGAGCGTATGAGCAGTACTTC. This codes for CASSFGAYEQYF.

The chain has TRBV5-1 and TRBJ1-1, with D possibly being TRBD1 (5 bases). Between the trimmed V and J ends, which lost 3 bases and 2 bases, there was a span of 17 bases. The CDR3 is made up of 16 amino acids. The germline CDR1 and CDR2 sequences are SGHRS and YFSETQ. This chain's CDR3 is CASSSPLQGPNTEAFF. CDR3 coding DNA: TGCGCCAGCAGCTCGCCCCTTCAGGGACCCAACACTGAAGCTTTCTTT.